Each of the 5 T cell receptor beta chains below was sequenced from the same sample in a study of blood T cell repertoires in COVID-19. TCRdb's table, derived via immunoSEQ multiplex PCR, lists solely in-frame clones and lacks some. The table includes over 250,000 clones, about 88% detected once. What was sequenced was PBMCs or T cells enriched from blood (not recorded which). The source of these receptors is a man aged 55 to 70 who had recovered from COVID-19.

The CDR3 DNA follows: TGTGCCAGCAGTTCGACAGGGGTCGAGCAGTACTTC. This translates into CASSSTGVEQYF. The gene calls are TRBV12-3 or TRBV12-4 and TRBJ2-7; 8 bases align to TRBD1. Trimming cost V 4 bases and J 6 bases; bases outside gene matches: 2. There are 12 residues in the CDR3.

The chain joins TRBV18 to TRBJ1-4; possible D gene TRBD1, 5 bases. CDR1 and CDR2 from the germline V gene are KGHSH and LQKENI. This CDR3 region has 14 residues. V was clipped by 8 bases and J by 0 bases, with 10 bases between them. CDR3 amino acids: CASTGQATNEKLFF. Written as DNA, the CDR3 is TGTGCCAGCACCGGACAAGCAACTAATGAAAAACTGTTTTTT.

This clone was recorded only once. In nucleotides, the CDR3 is TGTGCCAGCAGCGCCAGACAGACCTCACCCACTGAAGCTTTCTTT. The encoded protein is CASSARQTSPTEAFF. The chain is built from TRBV9 and TRBJ1-1; D might be TRBD1 (5 bases). The CDR3 spans 15 residues. Germline values: CDR1 SGDLS, CDR2 YYNGEE. The V and J ends lost 3 bases and 4 bases respectively, with 16 bases between them. The entire variable domain, with the rest obtained from reference TRBV9 and TRBJ1-1, is as follows: DSGVTQTPKHLITATGQRVTLRCSPRSGDLSVYWYQQSLDQGLQFLIQYYNGEERAKGNILERFSAQQFPDLHSELNLSSLELGDSALYFCASSARQTSPTEAFFGQGTRLTVV.

The chain combines TRBV11-2 with TRBJ2-1; 9 bases map to TRBD1. Germline CDR1 SGHAT, CDR2 FQNNGV. CDR3 size: 13 residues. Trimming cost V 5 bases and J 6 bases; bases outside gene matches: 2. The CDR3 nucleotides are TGTGCCAGCAGCACGGGACAGGGCAATGAGCAGTTCTTC. Its translation: CASSTGQGNEQFF.

The count of this clone is one. The chain joins TRBV18 to TRBJ2-7; a weak D match, TRBD1 (5 bases). This CDR3 spans 16 amino acids. The germline V gene has CDR1 KGHSH and CDR2 LQKENI. Trimming cost V 9 bases and J 3 bases, with 24 bases left between them. The CDR3 DNA reads TGTGCCAGTTCAGGTTCCGGGTCGAGACAGAGCTACGAGCAGTACTTC. This encodes CASSGSGSRQSYEQYF.